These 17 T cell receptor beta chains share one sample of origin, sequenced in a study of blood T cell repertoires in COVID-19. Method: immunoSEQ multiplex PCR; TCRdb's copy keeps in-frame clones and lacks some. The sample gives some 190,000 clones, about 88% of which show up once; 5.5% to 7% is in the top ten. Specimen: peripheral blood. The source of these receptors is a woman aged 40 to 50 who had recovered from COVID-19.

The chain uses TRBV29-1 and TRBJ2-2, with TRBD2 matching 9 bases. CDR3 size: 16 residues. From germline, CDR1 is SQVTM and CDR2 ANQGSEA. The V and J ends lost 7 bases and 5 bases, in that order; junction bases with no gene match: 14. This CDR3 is CSARGVTSGTTGELFF. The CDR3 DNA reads TGCAGCGCCCGCGGGGTGACTAGCGGTACGACCGGGGAGCTGTTTTTT.

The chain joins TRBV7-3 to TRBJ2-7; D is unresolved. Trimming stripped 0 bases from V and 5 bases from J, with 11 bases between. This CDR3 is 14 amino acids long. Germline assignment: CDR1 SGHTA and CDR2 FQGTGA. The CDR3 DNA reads TGTGCCAGCAGCTTAACCCGGCGGTCCGACGAGCAGTACTTC. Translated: CASSLTRRSDEQYF.

The CDR3: CASSPLPGTGYEQYF. DNA for the CDR3: TGTGCCAGCTCACCACTACCCGGGACAGGCTACGAGCAGTACTTC. J is TRBJ2-7 and V is TRBV18; 8 bases fit TRBD1. The CDR3 consists of 15 residues. The junction had 5 bases not matched to a gene; V was cut back by 1 base and J by 3 bases. The germline V gene encodes CDR1 KGHSH and CDR2 LQKENI.

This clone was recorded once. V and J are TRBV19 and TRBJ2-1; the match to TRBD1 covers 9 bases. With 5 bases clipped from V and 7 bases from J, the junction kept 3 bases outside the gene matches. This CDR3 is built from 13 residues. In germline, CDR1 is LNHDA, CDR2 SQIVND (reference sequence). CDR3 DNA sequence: TGTGCCAGTAGTGACAGGGGGTTTAATGAGCAGTTCTTC. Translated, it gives CASSDRGFNEQFF.

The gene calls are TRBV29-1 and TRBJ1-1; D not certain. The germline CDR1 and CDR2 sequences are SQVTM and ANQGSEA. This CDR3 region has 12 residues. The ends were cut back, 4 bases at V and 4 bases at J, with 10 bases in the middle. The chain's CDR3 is CSVVDIGTEAFF. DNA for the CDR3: TGCAGCGTTGTTGATATCGGCACTGAAGCTTTCTTT.

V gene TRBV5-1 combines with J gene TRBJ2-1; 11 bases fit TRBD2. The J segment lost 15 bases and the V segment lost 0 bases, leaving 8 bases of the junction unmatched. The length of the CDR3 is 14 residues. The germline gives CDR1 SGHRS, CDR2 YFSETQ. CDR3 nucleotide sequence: TGCGCCAGCAGCTTGGTTGTGACTAGCGGGATTCGGTTCTTC. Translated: CASSLVVTSGIRFF.

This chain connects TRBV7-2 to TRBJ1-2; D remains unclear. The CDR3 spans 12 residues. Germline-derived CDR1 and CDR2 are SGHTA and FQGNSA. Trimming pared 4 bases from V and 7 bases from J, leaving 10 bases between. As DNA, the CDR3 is TGTGCCAGCAGCTCAACTCAGGTTGGCTACACCTTC. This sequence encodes CASSSTQVGYTF.

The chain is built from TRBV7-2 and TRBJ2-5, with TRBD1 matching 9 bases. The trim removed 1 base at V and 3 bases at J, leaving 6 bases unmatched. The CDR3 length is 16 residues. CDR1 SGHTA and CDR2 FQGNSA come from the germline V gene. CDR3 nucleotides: TGTGCCAGCAGCTTAGTGGGGGGACAGGGAGAAGAGACCCAGTACTTC. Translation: CASSLVGGQGEETQYF.

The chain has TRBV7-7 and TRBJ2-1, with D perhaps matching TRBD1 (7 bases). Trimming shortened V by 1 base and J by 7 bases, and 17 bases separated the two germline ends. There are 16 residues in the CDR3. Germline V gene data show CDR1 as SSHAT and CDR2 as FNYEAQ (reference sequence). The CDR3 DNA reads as TGTGCCAGCAGCTTAGAGGCAGGGGGGACATTGAATGAGCAGTTCTTC. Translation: CASSLEAGGTLNEQFF.

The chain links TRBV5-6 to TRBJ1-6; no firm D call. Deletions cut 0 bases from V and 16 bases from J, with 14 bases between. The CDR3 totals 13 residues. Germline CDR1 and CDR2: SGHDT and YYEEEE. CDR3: CASSLALEEGLHF. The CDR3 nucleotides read TGTGCCAGCAGCTTGGCGCTGGAGGAAGGGCTCCACTTT.

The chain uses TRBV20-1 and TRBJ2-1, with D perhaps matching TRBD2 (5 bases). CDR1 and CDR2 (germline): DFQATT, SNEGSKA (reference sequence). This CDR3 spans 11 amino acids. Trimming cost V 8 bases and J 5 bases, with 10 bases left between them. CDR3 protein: CSTGRDNEQFF. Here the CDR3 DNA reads TGCAGTACCGGGCGGGACAATGAGCAGTTCTTC.

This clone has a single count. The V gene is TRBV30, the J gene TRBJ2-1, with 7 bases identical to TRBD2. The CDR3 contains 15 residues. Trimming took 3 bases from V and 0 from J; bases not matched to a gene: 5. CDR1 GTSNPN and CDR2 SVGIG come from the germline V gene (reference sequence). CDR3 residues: CAWSLADLSYNEQFF. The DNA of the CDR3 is TGTGCCTGGAGCCTAGCGGACCTCTCCTACAATGAGCAGTTCTTC.

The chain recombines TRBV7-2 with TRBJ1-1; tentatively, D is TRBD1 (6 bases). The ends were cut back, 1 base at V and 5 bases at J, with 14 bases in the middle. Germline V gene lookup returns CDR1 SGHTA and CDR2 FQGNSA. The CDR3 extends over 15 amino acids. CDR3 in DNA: TGTGCCAGCAGCTTAGTTTTAGGGGGTACTACTGAAGCTTTCTTT. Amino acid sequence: CASSLVLGGTTEAFF. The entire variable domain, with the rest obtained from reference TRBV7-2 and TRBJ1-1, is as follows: GAGVSQSPSNKVTEKGKDVELRCDPISGHTALYWYRQSLGQGLEFLIYFQGNSAPDKSGLPSDRFSAERTGGSVSTLTIQRTQQEDSAVYLCASSLVLGGTTEAFFGQGTRLTVV.

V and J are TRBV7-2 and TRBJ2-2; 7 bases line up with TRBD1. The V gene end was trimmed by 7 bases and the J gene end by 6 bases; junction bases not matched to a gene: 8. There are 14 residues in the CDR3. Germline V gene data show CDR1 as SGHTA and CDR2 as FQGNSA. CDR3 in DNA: TGTGCCAGCACCCGACAGGGAACCGCCGGGGAGCTGTTTTTT. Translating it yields CASTRQGTAGELFF. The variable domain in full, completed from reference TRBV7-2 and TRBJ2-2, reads GAGVSQSPSNKVTEKGKDVELRCDPISGHTALYWYRQSLGQGLEFLIYFQGNSAPDKSGLPSDRFSAERTGGSVSTLTIQRTQQEDSAVYLCASTRQGTAGELFFGEGSRLTVL.

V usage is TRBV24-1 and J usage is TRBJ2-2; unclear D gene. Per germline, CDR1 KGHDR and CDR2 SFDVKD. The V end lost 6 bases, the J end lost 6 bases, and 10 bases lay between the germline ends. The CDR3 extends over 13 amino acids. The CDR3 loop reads CATSFRQAGELFF. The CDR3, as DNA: TGTGCCACCAGTTTCAGGCAGGCCGGGGAGCTGTTTTTT.

This CDR3 reads CASSPRAGGETEAFF. The CDR3 nucleotides read TGTGCCAGCAGCCCCAGGGCAGGGGGTGAGACTGAAGCTTTCTTT. The chain has TRBV6-5 and TRBJ1-1; 7 bases match TRBD1. Germline values: CDR1 MNHEY, CDR2 SVGAGI. CDR3 length: 15 residues. With V trimmed by 6 bases and J by 5 bases, 12 bases remained unmatched.

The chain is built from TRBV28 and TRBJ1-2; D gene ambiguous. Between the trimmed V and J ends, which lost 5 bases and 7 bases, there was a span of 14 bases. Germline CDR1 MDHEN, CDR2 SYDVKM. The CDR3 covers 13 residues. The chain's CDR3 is CASSGPMEGGYTF. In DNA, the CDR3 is TGTGCCAGCAGTGGCCCCATGGAGGGTGGCTACACCTTC.